Listed here are 32 T cell receptor beta chains from one sample, sequenced in a study of neoadjuvant anti-PD-1 for oral cavity cancer. Profiling relied on immunoSEQ multiplex PCR, and the TCRdb table lists in-frame clones only, not all of them. In the table there are more than 9,500 clones, about 60% of which are singletons. Sample: tumor tissue, taken before nivolumab (anti-PD-1) treatment. The receptors were sampled from a person aged 35-79 years with oral cavity squamous cell carcinoma.

This clone was detected a few times. V gene TRBV7-2 combines with J gene TRBJ2-2; no firm D call. The CDR3 extends over 14 amino acids. V dropped 1 base and J dropped 4 bases, with 7 bases sitting between them. Germline assignment: CDR1 SGHTA and CDR2 FQGNSA. CDR3 amino acids: CASSLVRFTGELFF. The CDR3 DNA follows: TGTGCCAGCAGCTTAGTTCGGTTCACCGGGGAGCTGTTTTTT.

V and J are TRBV5-6 and TRBJ2-1; perhaps TRBD1 as D (5 bases). The length of the CDR3 is 16 residues. Germline-derived CDR1 and CDR2 are SGHDT and YYEEEE. Deletions cut 0 bases from V and 4 bases from J, with 14 bases between. Written as DNA, the CDR3 is TGTGCCAGCAGCTTGGACCCGGCAGGGCCTTACAATGAGCAGTTCTTC. This encodes CASSLDPAGPYNEQFF. Combining the CDR3 with reference TRBV5-6 and TRBJ2-1 gives the whole variable domain DAGVTQSPTHLIKTRGQQVTLRCSPKSGHDTVSWYQQALGQGPQFIFQYYEEEERQRGNFPDRFSGHQFPNYSSELNVNALLLGDSALYLCASSLDPAGPYNEQFFGPGTRLTVL.

J is TRBJ2-6 and V is TRBV7-3, with D maybe TRBD1 (5 bases). Deletions cut 5 bases from V and 0 bases from J, with 11 bases between. There are 16 residues in the CDR3. Germline lookup yields CDR1 SGHTA and CDR2 FQGTGA. The CDR3 sequence: CASSQDSSSGANVLTF. The CDR3 nucleotides are TGTGCCAGCAGCCAAGACAGTAGCTCTGGGGCCAACGTCCTGACTTTC.

J is TRBJ2-7 and V is TRBV7-9; a possible D gene is TRBD2 (6 bases). Germline V CDR1 and CDR2: SEHNR, FQNEAQ (reference sequence). Trimming took 0 bases from V and 2 from J, leaving 11 bases between them. The CDR3 totals 15 residues. The CDR3 is CASSLAGGEAYEQYF. CDR3 DNA sequence: TGTGCCAGCAGCTTAGCGGGCGGGGAGGCCTACGAGCAGTACTTC.

This rearrangement joins TRBV2 to TRBJ2-2; possibly TRBD2 for D (5 bases). With 5 bases removed from V and 7 bases from J, the gap between germline ends came to 8 bases. The germline V gene encodes CDR1 SNHLY and CDR2 FYNNEI. CDR3 size: 12 residues. CDR3 sequence: CASSLGGGELFF. DNA of the CDR3: TGTGCCAGCAGTTTAGGAGGCGGGGAGCTGTTTTTT.

By share, this clone counts as medium-sized (0.01 to 0.1%). This rearrangement joins TRBV6-4 to TRBJ2-2; no firm D call. The CDR3 covers 13 residues. The ends were cut back, 5 bases at V and 2 bases at J, with 6 bases in the middle. In germline, CDR1 is MRHNA, CDR2 SNTAGT. In DNA, the CDR3 is TGTGCCAGCAGTCCCTTTAACACCGGGGAGCTGTTTTTT. This translates into CASSPFNTGELFF.

This clone was seen a few times. V is TRBV6-6 and J is TRBJ1-5, with D uncertain. Germline loops: CDR1 MNHNY, CDR2 SVGAGI (reference sequence). The V and J ends lost 0 bases and 3 bases respectively, with 9 bases between them. CDR3 length equals 15 residues. The CDR3: CASSYSASFNQPQHF. CDR3 nucleotide sequence: TGTGCCAGCAGTTACTCTGCCAGCTTCAATCAGCCCCAGCATTTT.

The V gene is TRBV7-2, the J gene TRBJ2-1; D unclear. This CDR3 has 15 amino acids. Germline V lookup: CDR1 SGHTA, CDR2 FQGNSA. V lost 0 bases, J lost 1 base, and 7 bases lay in between. CDR3 nucleotides: TGTGCCAGCAGCTTAGCGGGGAATTCCTACAATGAGCAGTTCTTC. Its translation is CASSLAGNSYNEQFF. Full variable domain (rest looked up from reference TRBV7-2 and TRBJ2-1): GAGVSQSPSNKVTEKGKDVELRCDPISGHTALYWYRQSLGQGLEFLIYFQGNSAPDKSGLPSDRFSAERTGGSVSTLTIQRTQQEDSAVYLCASSLAGNSYNEQFFGPGTRLTVL.

The chain has TRBV27 and TRBJ2-3; D is uncertain. The CDR3 sequence is 14 residues long. Germline CDR1 is MNHEY and CDR2 is SMNVEV (reference sequence). V lost 4 bases to trimming and J lost 4 bases, with 12 bases between them. The CDR3 spells CASSSIKVSDTQYF. CDR3 sequence (DNA): TGTGCCAGCAGTTCAATTAAGGTATCAGATACGCAGTATTTT.

The chain combines TRBV9 with TRBJ2-1, with D possibly TRBD2 on 5 matching bases. Per the germline V gene, CDR1 is SGDLS and CDR2 is YYNGEE. This CDR3 is 15 amino acids long. Trimming shortened V by 5 bases and J by 2 bases, and 14 bases separated the two germline ends. CDR3 nucleotides: TGTGCCAGCAGTGACCTCCCGGGAACCTACAATGAGCAGTTCTTC. Protein product: CASSDLPGTYNEQFF.

This chain joins TRBV5-4 and TRBJ2-3, with TRBD2 matching over 7 bases. CDR3 length: 16 amino acids. Germline values: CDR1 SGHNT, CDR2 YYREEE (reference sequence). Unmatched junction bases numbered 9, after V lost 3 bases and J lost 2 bases. CDR3 loop: CASSSTGAGATDTQYF. DNA for the CDR3: TGTGCCAGCAGCTCTACCGGGGCGGGAGCCACAGATACGCAGTATTTT.

V usage is TRBV19 and J usage is TRBJ2-1, with 8 bases matching TRBD2. The CDR3 extends over 16 amino acids. V was clipped by 7 bases and J by 3 bases; unmatched bases: 11. Germline CDR1 is LNHDA and CDR2 is SQIVND (reference sequence). The CDR3 is CASTYRAGANYNEQFF. CDR3 coding DNA: TGTGCCAGTACCTACCGAGCGGGAGCAAACTACAATGAGCAGTTCTTC.

This clone has just one count. The CDR3 sequence is CASSLRTSGIQAYEQYF. The DNA of the CDR3 is TGTGCCAGCAGCCTCAGGACTAGCGGCATTCAAGCCTACGAGCAGTACTTC. The chain recombines TRBV7-8 with TRBJ2-7, with TRBD2 identical over 10 bases. This CDR3 contains 17 residues. The ends lost 5 bases at V and 2 bases at J; junction bases unmatched: 12. Germline CDR1 reads SGHVS; CDR2 reads FQNEAQ.

Written as DNA, the CDR3 is TGTGCCAGCAGTTACTCCGCCCTGACGGGAGGTGAGCAGTTCTTC. It translates to CASSYSALTGGEQFF. The chain joins TRBV6-5 to TRBJ2-1; 7 nucleotides line up with TRBD2. Germline assignment: CDR1 MNHEY and CDR2 SVGAGI. The CDR3 has 15 residues. V lost 0 bases and J lost 9; bases outside the gene matches: 8.

CDR3 protein: CASSLNFKATAGEQYF. CDR3 nucleotide sequence: TGTGCCAGCAGTTTAAACTTTAAGGCGACAGCTGGCGAGCAGTACTTC. The chain uses TRBV27 and TRBJ2-7, with D possibly TRBD1 on 5 matching bases. V lost 2 bases and J lost 6, with 20 bases in between. CDR1 is MNHEY and CDR2 is SMNVEV in the germline V gene (reference sequence). CDR3 size: 16 residues.

The CDR3 here is CASSTQVNTEAFF. The CDR3 DNA sequence: TGTGCCAGTAGTACCCAGGTGAACACTGAAGCTTTCTTT. The rearrangement links TRBV19 to TRBJ1-1; no definite D call. The V end was cut by 4 bases, the J end by 0 bases, with 6 bases between. CDR1 and CDR2 (germline): LNHDA, SQIVND (reference sequence). The CDR3 spans 13 residues.

This chain uses TRBV5-6 with TRBJ2-7, with 10 positions matching TRBD1. The CDR3 extends over 14 amino acids. V lost 6 bases, J lost 6 bases, and 9 bases stayed unmatched. Per the germline V gene, CDR1 is SGHDT and CDR2 is YYEEEE. In nucleotides, the CDR3 is TGTGCCAGCACAAGAGAGGACAGGGGGAGCGAGCAGTACTTC. Residues: CASTREDRGSEQYF.

A word on this clone: A read error may account for a junction end that differs from germline. The chain combines TRBV9 with TRBJ2-2; D remains ambiguous. Germline loops: CDR1 SGDLS, CDR2 YYNGEE. CDR3 length equals 12 residues. The CDR3 reads CASSADTGELFF. CDR3 DNA: TGTGCCAGCAGCGCCGACACGGGGGAGCTGTTTTTT. Supplemented by reference TRBV9 and TRBJ2-2, the full variable domain reads DSGVTQTPKHLITATGQRVTLRCSPRSGDLSVYWYQQSLDQGLQFLIQYYNGEERAKGNILERFSAQQFPDLHSELNLSSLELGDSALYFCASSADTGELFFGEGSRLTVL.

By share, this clone ranks as medium-sized (0.01 to 0.1%). The chain has TRBV6-1 and TRBJ1-5; D not resolved. CDR1 and CDR2 (germline): MNHNS, SASEGT. CDR3 length: 15 residues. Trimming left V 0 bases short and J 5 bases short, with 11 bases between. The DNA for the CDR3 is TGTGCCAGCAGTGAAGCACCATCGAGCCATCAGCCCCAGCATTTT. Translating it yields CASSEAPSSHQPQHF.

This clone was seen more than once but under ten times. The V call is TRBV27, the J call TRBJ1-5; D is perhaps TRBD1 (5 bases). Germline V lookup: CDR1 MNHEY, CDR2 SMNVEV (reference sequence). The CDR3 contains 16 residues. The germline V and J ends were trimmed by 4 bases and 5 bases, with 18 bases remaining between them. CDR3 DNA sequence: TGTGCCAGCAGTTCGACAGTGCCGCTCGGGGATCAGCCCCAGCATTTT. Protein sequence: CASSSTVPLGDQPQHF.

V and J are TRBV18 and TRBJ2-1; D unresolved. This CDR3 has 12 amino acids. From germline, CDR1 is KGHSH and CDR2 LQKENI. Trimming stripped 4 bases from V and 8 bases from J, with 9 bases between. DNA of the CDR3: TGTGCCAGCTCACTACGGGTCGATGAGCAGTTCTTC. It encodes CASSLRVDEQFF.

This clone is categorized as medium-sized. The rearrangement joins TRBV7-9 to TRBJ2-1; TRBD2 matches 7 bases. The germline V gene has CDR1 SEHNR and CDR2 FQNEAQ (reference sequence). The CDR3 loop spans 16 amino acids. The trim removed 5 bases at V and 5 bases at J, leaving 12 bases unmatched. CDR3 in DNA: TGTGCCAGCAGCCCGACCAATGGGACTACGAACAATGAGCAGTTCTTC. This sequence encodes CASSPTNGTTNNEQFF.

The chain recombines TRBV11-2 with TRBJ2-7; 14 bases map to TRBD2. CDR3 length equals 14 residues. In germline, CDR1 is SGHAT, CDR2 FQNNGV. With V trimmed by 5 bases and J by 7 bases, 4 bases remained unmatched. CDR3 sequence reads: CASSLRLAGGEQYF. The CDR3 DNA follows: TGTGCCAGCAGCCTCAGACTAGCGGGAGGGGAGCAGTACTTC.

The chain couples TRBV6-5 to TRBJ2-1; D not certain. The CDR3 is 13 residues long. V was cut by 5 bases and J by 5 bases, with 10 bases left in between. Germline V gene lookup returns CDR1 MNHEY and CDR2 SVGAGI. In nucleotides, the CDR3 is TGTGCCAGCAGTGGTCATGTGGACAATGAGCAGTTCTTC. This codes for CASSGHVDNEQFF.

The chain recombines TRBV7-2 with TRBJ2-3; D gene unclear. The CDR3 consists of 13 residues. Germline-derived CDR1 and CDR2 are SGHTA and FQGNSA. V gave up 2 bases and J gave up 4 bases, with 7 bases separating them. The CDR3 DNA sequence: TGTGCCAGCAGCTTATCGAAGGCAGATACGCAGTATTTT. The encoded protein is CASSLSKADTQYF. Full variable domain (outside the CDR3, taken from reference TRBV7-2 and TRBJ2-3): GAGVSQSPSNKVTEKGKDVELRCDPISGHTALYWYRQSLGQGLEFLIYFQGNSAPDKSGLPSDRFSAERTGGSVSTLTIQRTQQEDSAVYLCASSLSKADTQYFGPGTRLTVL.

There are a few counts of this clone. The rearrangement joins TRBV11-2 to TRBJ1-1; 12 bases fit TRBD1. V shed 4 bases, J shed 10 bases, and the junction held 13 bases outside the gene matches. Germline V lookup: CDR1 SGHAT, CDR2 FQNNGV. The CDR3 is 16 residues long. CDR3 sequence (DNA): TGTGCCAGCAGCTCCGACCGGGACAGGGGGCCCCGGGGAGCTTTCTTT. Amino acids: CASSSDRDRGPRGAFF.

This clone rates as medium-sized (0.01 to 0.1%). The rearrangement links TRBV5-6 to TRBJ2-5, with D perhaps matching TRBD2 (5 bases). V lost 4 bases and J lost 5, with 12 bases in between. The CDR3 loop spans 13 amino acids. Germline-derived CDR1 and CDR2 are SGHDT and YYEEEE. CDR3 sequence (DNA): TGTGCCAGCAGCACGGACCCGGGGGAGACCCAGTACTTC. This sequence encodes CASSTDPGETQYF.

The V and J genes are TRBV18 and TRBJ2-7; 13 nucleotides agree with TRBD2. CDR3 length: 14 residues. Germline V CDR1 and CDR2: KGHSH, LQKENI. Trimming at V came to 2 bases and at J to 9 bases, leaving 4 bases not matched to a gene. CDR3 amino acids: CASSPGLAGDAQYF. The CDR3 nucleotides are TGTGCCAGCTCACCAGGACTAGCGGGAGACGCGCAGTACTTC.

This clone was recorded only once. The chain is built from TRBV28 and TRBJ1-5, with TRBD1 matching 7 bases. V lost 4 bases, J lost 11 bases, and 14 bases stayed unmatched. The CDR3 spans 15 residues. Per germline, CDR1 MDHEN and CDR2 SYDVKM. The CDR3 DNA reads as TGTGCCAGCAGTTCACGACAGGGCGCCCCGGGAGCCCAGCATTTT. Its protein is CASSSRQGAPGAQHF.

This clone was counted only a few times. The V call is TRBV2, the J call TRBJ2-1; 9 nucleotides align to TRBD2. The V gene's germline CDR1 is SNHLY and CDR2 FYNNEI. J lost 7 bases, V lost 6 bases, and 7 bases had no gene match. The CDR3 length is 14 residues. CDR3 in amino acids: CASRVAGVGNEQFF. CDR3 sequence (DNA): TGTGCCAGCAGAGTAGCGGGAGTCGGGAATGAGCAGTTCTTC.

This clone was counted a single time. The V and J genes are TRBV18 and TRBJ2-3; D uncertain. The germline V gene encodes CDR1 KGHSH and CDR2 LQKENI. There are 15 residues in the CDR3. V lost 3 bases, J lost 1 base, and 11 bases lay in between. In DNA form, the CDR3 reads TGTGCCAGCTCACCCGTTGGTCAAGGCACAGATACGCAGTATTTT. Its translation: CASSPVGQGTDTQYF.

This chain links TRBV5-1 with TRBJ2-5, with a tentative D call TRBD2 (6 bases). V lost 1 base and J 1 base, leaving 14 bases between the germline ends. Germline V gene data show CDR1 as SGHRS and CDR2 as YFSETQ. This CDR3 region has 16 residues. CDR3 coding DNA: TGCGCCAGCAGCTTGCATTATGCCGGGGGCCAAGAGACCCAGTACTTC. Its translation is CASSLHYAGGQETQYF.